This T cell receptor (beta chain) was recovered during a study of blood T cell repertoires in COVID-19. Study information: Acute and convalescent COVID-19 specimens originated in the United States, Italy and Spain. From T cells, B-cell-depleted T cells, or PBMCs came the material, which was cDNA or gDNA.

Trimming left V 6 bases short and J 0 bases short, with 12 bases between. This CDR3 has 15 amino acids. Germline V gene lookup returns CDR1 SNHLY and CDR2 FYNNEI. Per the original methods: Quantification of nucleated cells was approximated via reference gene primer amplification. Some clones are missing from TCRdb's copy, which holds only in-frame ones; the method was immunoSEQ multiplex PCR. That table is the source of V, J and clone size, and D and trimming were worked out from the DNA. The sample carries around 300,000 clones, 75% to 90% recorded once. Material: peripheral blood. The V call is TRBV2, the J call TRBJ2-1; TRBD2 is a possible D gene (5 bases). This TCR came from a woman aged 30 to 39 who had recovered from COVID-19. The CDR3 spells CASSRTGDSYNEQFF. The CDR3 nucleotides read TGTGCCAGCAGCAGGACTGGGGACTCCTACAATGAGCAGTTCTTC.